One and the same sample provided the 13 T cell receptor beta chains below, sequenced in a study of cytomegalovirus exposure and HLA in healthy donors. The PCR used 60 Vbeta and 13 Jbeta primers. Method: immunoSEQ multiplex PCR; TCRdb's copy keeps in-frame clones and lacks some. The sample lists 95,000 to 150,000 clones, around 85% occurring once. Sample: PBMCs. These receptor sequences come from a young man in good health and CMV-seropositive.

This clone appeared once. An end of the junction does not agree with germline; a read error may underlie this. The V call is TRBV7-8, the J call TRBJ1-2; the D is unclear. The germline gives CDR1 SGHVS, CDR2 FQNEAQ. This CDR3 is built from 13 residues. As DNA, the CDR3 is TGTGCCAGCAGCTTTCCCTGGACTGGGGTCCGGCCGTTC. Translated, it gives CASSFPWTGVRPF.

The chain is built from TRBV5-1 and TRBJ2-7, with TRBD1 matching 9 bases. The CDR3 covers 16 residues. Germline V lookup: CDR1 SGHRS, CDR2 YFSETQ. The V gene end was trimmed by 0 bases and the J gene end by 6 bases; junction bases not matched to a gene: 10. In nucleotides, the CDR3 is TGCGCCAGCAGCTTGGTCGGGCGAGGGACAGGGCCCGAGCAGTACTTC. This sequence encodes CASSLVGRGTGPEQYF. Complete variable domain (other parts from reference TRBV5-1 and TRBJ2-7): KAGVTQTPRYLIKTRGQQVTLSCSPISGHRSVSWYQQTPGQGLQFLFEYFSETQRNKGNFPGRFSGRQFSNSRSEMNVSTLELGDSALYLCASSLVGRGTGPEQYFGPGTRLTVT.

The chain links TRBV10-1 to TRBJ1-2, with a possible D match to TRBD1 (6 bases). The CDR3 is 14 residues long. Germline CDR1 is WNHNN and CDR2 is SYGVQD (reference sequence). Trimming took off 11 bases at V and 4 bases at J, with 20 bases between the two ends. The CDR3 sequence: CAAASGVSGYGYTF. The CDR3 DNA is TGCGCCGCGGCCTCAGGGGTAAGTGGCTATGGCTACACCTTC.

This clone was counted between two and nine times. The J gene is TRBJ1-4, the V gene TRBV5-1, with a tentative D call TRBD1 (5 bases). CDR3 length: 15 amino acids. Per germline, CDR1 SGHRS and CDR2 YFSETQ. The ends were cut back, 3 bases at V and 0 bases at J, with 9 bases in the middle. DNA of the CDR3: TGCGCCAGCAGCTATGACAGTGCAACTAATGAAAAACTGTTTTTT. Translated: CASSYDSATNEKLFF. Drawing the rest from reference TRBV5-1 and TRBJ1-4, the complete variable domain is KAGVTQTPRYLIKTRGQQVTLSCSPISGHRSVSWYQQTPGQGLQFLFEYFSETQRNKGNFPGRFSGRQFSNSRSEMNVSTLELGDSALYLCASSYDSATNEKLFFGSGTQLSVL.

The count of this clone is one. The V and J genes are TRBV25-1 and TRBJ2-1, with TRBD1 matching 8 bases. Germline-derived CDR1 and CDR2 are MGHDK and SYGVNS. V shed 6 bases and J 3 bases; nucleotides not matched to a gene: 4. The CDR3 totals 14 residues. The CDR3 here is CASRGTGFYNEQFF. CDR3 coding DNA: TGTGCCAGCAGGGGGACAGGATTCTACAATGAGCAGTTCTTC.

The rearrangement links TRBV30 to TRBJ2-3, with D perhaps TRBD1 (6 bases). The CDR3 extends over 14 amino acids. The germline V and J ends were trimmed by 5 bases and 12 bases, with 24 bases remaining between them. Germline CDR1 and CDR2: GTSNPN and SVGIG (reference sequence). The DNA of the CDR3 is TGTGCCTGGGGTACCAGGGGCGCCGTATTGTCTCAGTATTTT. Translation: CAWGTRGAVLSQYF.

The gene calls are TRBV6-5 and TRBJ1-5; 11 nucleotides agree with TRBD1. The V segment lost 6 bases and the J segment 6 bases; nucleotides outside the gene matches: 4. This CDR3 has 14 residues. Germline loops: CDR1 MNHEY, CDR2 SVGAGI. Written as DNA, the CDR3 is TGTGCCAGCAGCCCGGACAGGGGGCTTCAGCCCCAGCATTTT. Translation: CASSPDRGLQPQHF.

The gene calls are TRBV2 and TRBJ1-2, with 10 bases fitting TRBD1. The CDR3 contains 14 residues. Germline loops: CDR1 SNHLY, CDR2 FYNNEI. V lost 7 bases and J lost 2; bases outside the gene matches: 4. The CDR3 protein is CASTRTGGNYGYTF. The CDR3 region has the DNA TGTGCCAGCACCCGGACAGGGGGGAACTATGGCTACACCTTC.

The chain uses TRBV7-9 and TRBJ2-5; TRBD1 agrees at 7 bases. From germline, CDR1 is SEHNR and CDR2 FQNEAQ (reference sequence). The CDR3 has 15 residues. The V segment lost 5 bases and the J segment 9 bases; nucleotides outside the gene matches: 15. CDR3 protein: CASSPPGQAQWAQYF. The CDR3 DNA reads TGTGCCAGCAGCCCCCCAGGACAGGCCCAATGGGCCCAGTACTTC.

CDR3 bases: TGCGCCAGCAGCTTGCGCGGGGCCGTGAACACCGGGGAGCTGTTTTTT. This codes for CASSLRGAVNTGELFF. This chain connects TRBV5-1 to TRBJ2-2, with D possibly being TRBD2 (6 bases). CDR1 and CDR2 (germline): SGHRS, YFSETQ. The V end was cut by 1 base, the J end by 1 base, with 11 bases between. This CDR3 region has 16 residues.

The chain has TRBV9 and TRBJ1-1; D not certain. V was trimmed by 0 bases and J by 4 bases, leaving 7 bases between them. The CDR3 is 13 amino acids. The germline V gene has CDR1 SGDLS and CDR2 YYNGEE. CDR3 DNA: TGTGCCAGCAGCGTAGTGGGCAGCACTGAAGCTTTCTTT. Translation gives CASSVVGSTEAFF.

This clone appeared a single time. The rearrangement joins TRBV20-1 to TRBJ1-4, with D possibly being TRBD1 (5 bases). The CDR3 spans 11 residues. Germline CDR1 DFQATT, CDR2 SNEGSKA (reference sequence). Trimming took 6 bases from V and 10 from J, leaving 12 bases between them. CDR3 loop: CSAINGGKLFF. DNA for the CDR3: TGCAGTGCCATCAACGGGGGAAAACTGTTTTTT.

The J gene is TRBJ2-7, the V gene TRBV4-1; tentatively, D is TRBD1 (6 bases). Germline V gene data show CDR1 as MGHRA and CDR2 as YSYEKL. The CDR3 contains 14 residues. The V gene lost 4 bases and the J gene lost 2 bases, with 12 bases spanning the gap. In nucleotides, the CDR3 is TGCGCCAGCAGCCTCCGGGACACCACCTACGAGCAGTACTTC. Protein product: CASSLRDTTYEQYF.